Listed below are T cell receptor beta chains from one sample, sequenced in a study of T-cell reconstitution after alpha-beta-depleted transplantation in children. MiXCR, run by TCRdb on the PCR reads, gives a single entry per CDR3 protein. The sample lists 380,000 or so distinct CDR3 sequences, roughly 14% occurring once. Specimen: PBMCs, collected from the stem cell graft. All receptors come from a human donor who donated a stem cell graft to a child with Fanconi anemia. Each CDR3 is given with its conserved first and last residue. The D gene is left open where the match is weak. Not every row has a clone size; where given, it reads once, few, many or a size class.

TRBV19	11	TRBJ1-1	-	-	TGTGCCAGTAGTATCGCCGGGGCAGCTTTCTTT	CASSIAGAAFF
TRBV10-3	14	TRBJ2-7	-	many	TGTGCCATCAGAGATACTGTTACAGAGGGGGAGCAGTACTTC	CAIRDTVTEGEQYF
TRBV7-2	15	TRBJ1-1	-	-	TGTGCCAGCAGCTCCAACGAGGCAAAGAACACTGAAGCTTTCTTT	CASSSNEAKNTEAFF
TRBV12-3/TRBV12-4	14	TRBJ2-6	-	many	TGTGCCAGCGGGGAAGGCTCTGGGGCCAACGTCCTGACTTTC	CASGEGSGANVLTF
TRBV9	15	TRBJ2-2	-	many	TGTGCCAGCAGCGTGGGTGGAACAAACACCGGGGAGCTGTTTTTT	CASSVGGTNTGELFF
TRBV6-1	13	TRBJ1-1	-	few	TGTGCCAGCAGTGAGAGCCAAAGGGGTGAAGCTTTCTTT	CASSESQRGEAFF
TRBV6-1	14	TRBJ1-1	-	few	TGTGCCAGCAGGGGAGGGGCAGGGGTGGATGAAGCTTTCTTT	CASRGGAGVDEAFF
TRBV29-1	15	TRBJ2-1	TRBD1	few	TGCAGCGTCGGGACAGCGTGGAACCGCTACAATGAGCAGTTCTTC	CSVGTAWNRYNEQFF
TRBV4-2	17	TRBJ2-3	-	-	TGTGCCAGCAGCCAAGATTGGAGAATCGGGACCACAGATACGCAGTATTTT	CASSQDWRIGTTDTQYF
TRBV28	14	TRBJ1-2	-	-	TGTGCCAGCACCCTTCTCACAGGGAACTATGGCTACACCTTC	CASTLLTGNYGYTF
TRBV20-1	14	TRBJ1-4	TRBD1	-	TGCAGTGCTAGAGACACAGGGGGGGACGAAAAACTGTTTTTT	CSARDTGGDEKLFF
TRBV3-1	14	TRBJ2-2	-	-	-	CASSHSNTGELFFF
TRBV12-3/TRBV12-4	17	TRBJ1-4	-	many	TGTGCCAGCAGTTTTGGCCGAATTTTGAGTGGTAATGAAAAACTGTTTTTT	CASSFGRILSGNEKLFF
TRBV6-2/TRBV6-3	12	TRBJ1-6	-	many	TGTGCCAGCAGTTACTCAGGGTCACCCCTCCACTTT	CASSYSGSPLHF
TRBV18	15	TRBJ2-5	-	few	TGTGCCAGCTCACGGGGATCAACCAGCCGGGAGACCCAGTACTTC	CASSRGSTSRETQYF
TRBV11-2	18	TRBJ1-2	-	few	TGTGCCAGCAGCCCAACCGACGGGGGGTTTCGATCTAACTATGGCTACACCTTC	CASSPTDGGFRSNYGYTF
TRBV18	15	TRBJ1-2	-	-	TGTGCCAGCTCACCTACAACCACAGCACAGGATGGCTACACCTTC	CASSPTTTAQDGYTF
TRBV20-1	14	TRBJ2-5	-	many	TGCAGTGCTAATCCGACCGAGACCCAAGAGACCCAGTACTTC	CSANPTETQETQYF
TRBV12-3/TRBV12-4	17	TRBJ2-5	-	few	TGTGCCAGCAGTTCCGGCAGGGGATCCCCGTACCAAGAGACCCAGTACTTC	CASSSGRGSPYQETQYF
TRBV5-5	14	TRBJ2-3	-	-	TGTGCCAGCAGCTTGGTGCCAGGCACAGATACGCAGTATTTT	CASSLVPGTDTQYF
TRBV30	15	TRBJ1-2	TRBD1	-	TGTGCCTGGAGTGTAAAGGGACAGGATAGGTATGGCTACACCTTC	CAWSVKGQDRYGYTF
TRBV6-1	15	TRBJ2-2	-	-	TGTGCCAGCTCAAGGACCAGCCCGAACACCGGGGAGCTGTTTTTT	CASSRTSPNTGELFF
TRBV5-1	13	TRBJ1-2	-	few	TGCGCCAGCAGCTTGGACAGCCCCTATGGCTACACCTTC	CASSLDSPYGYTF
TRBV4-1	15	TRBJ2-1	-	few	TGCGCCAGCAGCCTAGAGGGACAACCCTACAATGAGCAGTTCTTC	CASSLEGQPYNEQFF
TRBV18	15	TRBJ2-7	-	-	TGTGCCAGCTCACCATCGTTGGCAGGGGAGTACGAGCAGTACTTC	CASSPSLAGEYEQYF
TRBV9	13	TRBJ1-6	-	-	TGTGCCAGCAGCGGGCCTTCCAATTCACCCCTCCACTTT	CASSGPSNSPLHF
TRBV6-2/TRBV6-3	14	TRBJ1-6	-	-	TGTGCCAGCAGCAGGAGACAGAAAAATTCACCCCTCCACTTT	CASSRRQKNSPLHF
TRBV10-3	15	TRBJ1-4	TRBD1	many	TGTGCCATCAGCAAGGAGACAGGGGCTGATGAAAAACTGTTTTTT	CAISKETGADEKLFF
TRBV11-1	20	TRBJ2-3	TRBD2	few	TGTGCCAGCAGCCAACGCCCTCGCCCACGACTAGCGGGAAGCACAGATACGCAGTATTTT	CASSQRPRPRLAGSTDTQYF
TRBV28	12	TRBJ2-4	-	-	TGTGCCAGCAGTCCGCCCGGGAACATTCAGTACTTC	CASSPPGNIQYF
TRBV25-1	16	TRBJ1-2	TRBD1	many	TGTGCCAGCAGTGAATCAGGACAGGGGGGCGACTATGGCTACACCTTC	CASSESGQGGDYGYTF
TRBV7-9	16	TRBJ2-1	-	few	TGTGCCAGCAGCTGGGGGGCGGGTATCTCCTACAATGAGCAGTTCTTC	CASSWGAGISYNEQFF
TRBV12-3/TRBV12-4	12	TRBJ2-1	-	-	TGTGCCAGCAGTTTAATCCGGGATGAGCAGTTCTTC	CASSLIRDEQFF
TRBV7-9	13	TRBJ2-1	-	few	TGTGCCAGCGGCCCGAGGGGGAACAATGAGCAGTTCTTC	CASGPRGNNEQFF
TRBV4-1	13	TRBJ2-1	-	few	TGCGCCAGCAGCCAAGTCGGAGGCAATGAGCAGTTCTTC	CASSQVGGNEQFF
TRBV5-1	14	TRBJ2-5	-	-	TGCGCCAGCAGCTTAGGGGGTAGCGCGGAGACCCAGTACTTC	CASSLGGSAETQYF
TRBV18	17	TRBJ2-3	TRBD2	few	TGTGCCAGCTCACTTGGGACTAGCGGGGCCCCAACGGGTACGCAGTATTTT	CASSLGTSGAPTGTQYF
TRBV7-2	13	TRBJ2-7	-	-	TGTGCCAGCAGCTTAGCGCTAAGCAACGAGCAGTACTTC	CASSLALSNEQYF
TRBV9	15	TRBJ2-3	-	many	TGTGCCAGCAGCCCGGACTCCCTGGGTCAAGATACGCAGTATTTT	CASSPDSLGQDTQYF
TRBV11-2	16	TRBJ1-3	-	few	TGTGCCAGCAGCTTAAGCAGGCCCGGCTCTGGAAACACCATATATTTT	CASSLSRPGSGNTIYF
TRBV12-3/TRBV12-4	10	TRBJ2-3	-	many	TGTGCCAGCAGTTTGGGGGTGCAGTATTTT	CASSLGVQYF
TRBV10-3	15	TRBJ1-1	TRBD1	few	TGTGCCATCAGTGAGTTGGGACAGGGGTTCGGTGAAGCTTTCTTT	CAISELGQGFGEAFF
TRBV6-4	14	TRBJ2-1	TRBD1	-	TGTGCCAGCAGCCTGACAGGGGAGGCCAATGAGCAGTTCTTC	CASSLTGEANEQFF
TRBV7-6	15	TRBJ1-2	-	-	TGTGCCAGCAGCTTAGCGCTAGGAGACAGAGGGGGCTACACCTTC	CASSLALGDRGGYTF
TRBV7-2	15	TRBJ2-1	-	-	TGTGCCAGCAGACCGGATGCCAGCTCCTACAATGAGCAGTTCTTC	CASRPDASSYNEQFF
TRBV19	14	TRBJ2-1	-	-	TGTGCCAGTAGTAGCCACAATTCCTACAATGAGCAGTTCTTC	CASSSHNSYNEQFF
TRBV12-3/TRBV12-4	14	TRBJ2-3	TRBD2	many	TGTGCCAGCAGTGGAGCGGGGGGTGCAGATACGCAGTATTTT	CASSGAGGADTQYF
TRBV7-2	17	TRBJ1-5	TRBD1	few	TGTGCCAGCAGCCCAGCCGGGACAGGGGCGGTAGGTCAGCCCCAGCATTTT	CASSPAGTGAVGQPQHF
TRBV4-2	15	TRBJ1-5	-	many	TGTGCCAGCAGCCAAGAGGAAGGACGCAATCAGCCCCAGCATTTT	CASSQEEGRNQPQHF
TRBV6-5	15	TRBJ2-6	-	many	TGTGCCAGCAGTTCATACGTCTCTGGGGCCAACGTCCTGACTTTC	CASSSYVSGANVLTF
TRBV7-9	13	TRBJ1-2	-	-	TGTGCCAGCAGCCAACAGGACAGATCTGGCTACACCTTC	CASSQQDRSGYTF
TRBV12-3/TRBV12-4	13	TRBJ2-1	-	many	TGTGCCAGCAGTTGGGGACCAAACAATGAGCAGTTCTTC	CASSWGPNNEQFF
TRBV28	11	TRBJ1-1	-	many	TGTGCCAGCAGTTTCACCACTGAAGCTTTCTTT	CASSFTTEAFF
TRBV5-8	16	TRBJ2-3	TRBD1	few	TGTGCCAGCAGCCTCGATAGGGGGCTCGATTCAGATACGCAGTATTTT	CASSLDRGLDSDTQYF
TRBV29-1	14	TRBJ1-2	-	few	TGCAGCGTCGCGGAGGGGTCGACTAACTATGGCTACACCTTC	CSVAEGSTNYGYTF
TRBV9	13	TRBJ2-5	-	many	TGTGCCAGCAGCGTAGGTAATCAGGAGACCCAGTACTTC	CASSVGNQETQYF
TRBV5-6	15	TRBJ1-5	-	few	TGTGCCAGCAGCTCCCAGGACAATGTGAATCAGCCCCAGCATTTT	CASSSQDNVNQPQHF
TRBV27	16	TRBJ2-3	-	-	TGTGCCAGCAGTCCGCGTGGGGGGCAAATCTCGGATACGCAGTATTTT	CASSPRGGQISDTQYF
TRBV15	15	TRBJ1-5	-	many	TGTGCCACCAGCAGTGGGCTCGCGAGCAATCAGCCCCAGCATTTT	CATSSGLASNQPQHF
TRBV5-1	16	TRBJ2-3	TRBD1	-	TGCGCCAGCAGCTGGGGGACAGCTAATCCCACAGATACGCAGTATTTT	CASSWGTANPTDTQYF